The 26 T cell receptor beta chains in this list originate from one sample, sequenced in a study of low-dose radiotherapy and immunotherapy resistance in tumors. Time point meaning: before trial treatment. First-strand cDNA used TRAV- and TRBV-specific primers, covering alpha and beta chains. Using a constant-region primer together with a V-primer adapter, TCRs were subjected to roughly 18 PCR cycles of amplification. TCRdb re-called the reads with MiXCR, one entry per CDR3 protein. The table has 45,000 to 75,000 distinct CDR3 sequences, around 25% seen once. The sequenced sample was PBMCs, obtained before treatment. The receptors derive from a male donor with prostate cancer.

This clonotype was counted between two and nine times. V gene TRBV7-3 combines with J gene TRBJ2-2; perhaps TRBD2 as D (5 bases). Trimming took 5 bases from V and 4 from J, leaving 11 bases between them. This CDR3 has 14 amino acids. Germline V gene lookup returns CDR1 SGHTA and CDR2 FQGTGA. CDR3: CASSQSGSTGELFF. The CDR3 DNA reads TGTGCCAGCAGCCAGAGCGGATCCACCGGGGAGCTGTTTTTT.

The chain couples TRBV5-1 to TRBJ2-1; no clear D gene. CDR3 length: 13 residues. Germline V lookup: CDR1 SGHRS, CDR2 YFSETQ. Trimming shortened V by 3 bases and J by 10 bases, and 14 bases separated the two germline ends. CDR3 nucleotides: TGCGCCAGCAGCTCCGTTCCAAGTCAGGAGCAGTTCTTC. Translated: CASSSVPSQEQFF. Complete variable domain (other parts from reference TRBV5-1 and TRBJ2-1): KAGVTQTPRYLIKTRGQQVTLSCSPISGHRSVSWYQQTPGQGLQFLFEYFSETQRNKGNFPGRFSGRQFSNSRSEMNVSTLELGDSALYLCASSSVPSQEQFFGPGTRLTVL.

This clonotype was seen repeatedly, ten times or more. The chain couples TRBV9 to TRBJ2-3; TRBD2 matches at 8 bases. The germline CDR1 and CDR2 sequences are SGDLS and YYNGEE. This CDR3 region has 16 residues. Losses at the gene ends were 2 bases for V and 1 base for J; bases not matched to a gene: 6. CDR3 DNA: TGTGCCAGCAGCGTTGGTGTGCGGGGGGGCACAGATACGCAGTATTTT. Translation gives CASSVGVRGGTDTQYF.

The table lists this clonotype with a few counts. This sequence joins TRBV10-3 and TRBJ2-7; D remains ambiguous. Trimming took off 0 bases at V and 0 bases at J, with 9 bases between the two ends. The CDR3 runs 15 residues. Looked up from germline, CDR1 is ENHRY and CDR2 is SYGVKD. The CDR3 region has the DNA TGTGCCATCAGTGAGTCGACCTTTGGCTCCTACGAGCAGTACTTC. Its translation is CAISESTFGSYEQYF.

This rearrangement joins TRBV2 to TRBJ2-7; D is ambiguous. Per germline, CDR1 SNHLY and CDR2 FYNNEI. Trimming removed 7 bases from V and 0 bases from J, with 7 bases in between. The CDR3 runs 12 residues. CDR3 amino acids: CASTQSSYEQYF. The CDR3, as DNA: TGTGCCAGCACACAGAGCTCCTACGAGCAGTACTTC.

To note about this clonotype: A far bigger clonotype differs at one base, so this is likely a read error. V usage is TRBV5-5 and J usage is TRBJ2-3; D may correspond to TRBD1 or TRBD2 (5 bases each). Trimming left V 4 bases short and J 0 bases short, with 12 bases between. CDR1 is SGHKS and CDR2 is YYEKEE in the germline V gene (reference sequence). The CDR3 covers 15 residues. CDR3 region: CASSVRDASTDTQYF. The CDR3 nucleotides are TGTGCCAGCAGCGTAAGGGACGCAAGCACAGATACGCAGTATTTT.

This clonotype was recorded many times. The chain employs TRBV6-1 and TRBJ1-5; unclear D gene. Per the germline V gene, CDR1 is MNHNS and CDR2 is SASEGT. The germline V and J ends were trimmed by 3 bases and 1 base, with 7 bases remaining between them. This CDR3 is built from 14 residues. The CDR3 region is CASSEKVSNQPQHF. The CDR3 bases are TGTGCCAGCAGTGAGAAGGTCAGCAATCAGCCCCAGCATTTT.

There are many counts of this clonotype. In nucleotides, the CDR3 is TGTGCCAGCAGTGAACGGCACTCTGGGGCCAACGTCCTGACTTTC. It specifies CASSERHSGANVLTF. The rearrangement links TRBV6-2 or TRBV6-3 to TRBJ2-6; D is undetermined. CDR1 and CDR2 (germline): MNHEY, SVGEGT. V lost 5 bases and J lost 0, with 8 bases in between. The CDR3 extends over 15 amino acids.

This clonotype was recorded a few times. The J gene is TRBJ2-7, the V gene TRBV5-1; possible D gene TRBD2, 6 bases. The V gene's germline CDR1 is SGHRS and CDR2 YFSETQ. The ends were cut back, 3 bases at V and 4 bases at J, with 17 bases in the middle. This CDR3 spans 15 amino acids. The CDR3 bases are TGCGCCAGCAGCTCCCGCCCGGGAGCGCTATACGAGCAGTACTTC. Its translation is CASSSRPGALYEQYF.

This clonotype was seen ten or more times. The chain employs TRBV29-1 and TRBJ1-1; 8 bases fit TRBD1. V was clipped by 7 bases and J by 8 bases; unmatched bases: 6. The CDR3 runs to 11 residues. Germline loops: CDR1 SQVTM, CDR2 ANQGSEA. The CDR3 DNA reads TGCAGCGCCATTAGGGACAGGGAAGCTTTCTTT. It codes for CSAIRDREAFF. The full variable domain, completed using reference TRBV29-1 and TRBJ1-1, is SAVISQKPSRDICQRGTSLTIQCQVDSQVTMMFWYRQQPGQSLTLIATANQGSEATYESGFVIDKFPISRPNLTFSTLTVSNMSPEDSSIYLCSAIRDREAFFGQGTRLTVV.

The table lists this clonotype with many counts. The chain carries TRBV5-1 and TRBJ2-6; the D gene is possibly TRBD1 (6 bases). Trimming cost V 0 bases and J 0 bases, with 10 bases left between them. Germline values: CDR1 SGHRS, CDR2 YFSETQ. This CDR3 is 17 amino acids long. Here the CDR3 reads CASSLVGGRSGANVLTF. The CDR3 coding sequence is TGCGCCAGCAGCTTGGTTGGGGGCCGCTCTGGGGCCAACGTCCTGACTTTC.

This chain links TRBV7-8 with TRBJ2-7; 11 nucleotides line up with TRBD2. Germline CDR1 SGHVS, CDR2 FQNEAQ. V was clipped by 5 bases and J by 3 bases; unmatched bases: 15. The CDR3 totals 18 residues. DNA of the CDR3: TGTGCCAGCAGCCACCACAGTACTAGCGGGAGTCCCCACTACGAGCAGTACTTC. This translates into CASSHHSTSGSPHYEQYF.

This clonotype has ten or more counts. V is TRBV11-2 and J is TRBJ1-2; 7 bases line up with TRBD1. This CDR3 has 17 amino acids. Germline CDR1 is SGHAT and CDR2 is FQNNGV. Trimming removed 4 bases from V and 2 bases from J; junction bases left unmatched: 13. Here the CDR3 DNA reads TGTGCCAGCAGCTCCCTGTACAGGGGATCCCTCAACTATGGCTACACCTTC. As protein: CASSSLYRGSLNYGYTF.

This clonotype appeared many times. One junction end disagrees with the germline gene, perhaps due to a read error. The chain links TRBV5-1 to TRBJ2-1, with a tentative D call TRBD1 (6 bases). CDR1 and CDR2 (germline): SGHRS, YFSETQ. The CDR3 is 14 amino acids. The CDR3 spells CASVPETGRADSNF. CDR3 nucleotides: TGCGCCAGCGTCCCTGAGACAGGTCGGGCGGATAGCAACTTC.

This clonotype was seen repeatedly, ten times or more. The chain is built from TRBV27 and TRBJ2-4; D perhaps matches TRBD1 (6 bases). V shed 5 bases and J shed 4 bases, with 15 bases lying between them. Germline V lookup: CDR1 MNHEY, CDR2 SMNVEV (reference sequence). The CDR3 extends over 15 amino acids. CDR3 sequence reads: CASSPTTGLKNIQYF. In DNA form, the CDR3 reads TGTGCCAGCAGTCCTACCACAGGGTTGAAAAACATTCAGTACTTC.

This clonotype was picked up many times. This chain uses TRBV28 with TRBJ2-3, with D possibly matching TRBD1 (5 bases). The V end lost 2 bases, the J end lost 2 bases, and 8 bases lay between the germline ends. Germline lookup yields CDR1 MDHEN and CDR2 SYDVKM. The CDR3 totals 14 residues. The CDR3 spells CASSLDSYTDTQYF. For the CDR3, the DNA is TGTGCCAGCAGTTTAGACAGTTACACAGATACGCAGTATTTT.

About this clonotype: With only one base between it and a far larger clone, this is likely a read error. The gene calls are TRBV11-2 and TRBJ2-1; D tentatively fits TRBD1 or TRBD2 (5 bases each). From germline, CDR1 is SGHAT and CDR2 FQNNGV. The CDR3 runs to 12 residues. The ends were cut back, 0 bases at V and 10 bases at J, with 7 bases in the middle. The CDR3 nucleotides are TGTGCCAGCAGCTTAGACAGGGACGAGCAGTTCTTC. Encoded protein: CASSLDRDEQFF.

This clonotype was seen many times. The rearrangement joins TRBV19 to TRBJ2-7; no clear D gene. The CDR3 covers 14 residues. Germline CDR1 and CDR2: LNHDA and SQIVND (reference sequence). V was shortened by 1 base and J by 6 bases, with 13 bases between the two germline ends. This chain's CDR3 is CASSIGELRGEQYF. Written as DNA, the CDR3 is TGTGCCAGTAGTATAGGCGAATTACGCGGCGAGCAGTACTTC.

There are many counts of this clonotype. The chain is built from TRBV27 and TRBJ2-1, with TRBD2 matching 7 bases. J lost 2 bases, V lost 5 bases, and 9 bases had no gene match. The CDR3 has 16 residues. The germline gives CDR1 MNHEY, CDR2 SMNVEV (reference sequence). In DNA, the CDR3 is TGTGCCAGCAGTCCCCAATCGAGCGGGGCCTACAATGAGCAGTTCTTC. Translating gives CASSPQSSGAYNEQFF.

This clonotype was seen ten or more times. This CDR3 reads CASSSPRTGSDEQFF. Here the CDR3 DNA reads TGCGCCAGCAGCTCCCCGCGGACAGGGTCCGATGAGCAGTTCTTC. V and J are TRBV5-1 and TRBJ2-1, with 8 bases lining up with TRBD1. The CDR3 length is 15 residues. Germline CDR1 and CDR2: SGHRS and YFSETQ. V was clipped by 3 bases and J by 8 bases; unmatched bases: 10.

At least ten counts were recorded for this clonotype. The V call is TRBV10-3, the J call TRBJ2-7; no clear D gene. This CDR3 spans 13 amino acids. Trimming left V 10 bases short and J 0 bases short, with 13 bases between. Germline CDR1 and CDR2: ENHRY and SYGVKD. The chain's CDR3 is CATSPWSSYEQYF. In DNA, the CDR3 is TGTGCCACCAGCCCCTGGAGCTCCTACGAGCAGTACTTC.

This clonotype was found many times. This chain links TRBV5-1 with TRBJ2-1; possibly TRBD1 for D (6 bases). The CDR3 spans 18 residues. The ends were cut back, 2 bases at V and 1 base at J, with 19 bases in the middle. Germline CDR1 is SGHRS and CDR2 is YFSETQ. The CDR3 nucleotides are TGCGCCAGCAGCTTAAGACACCGACAGGCAGTGTCCTACAATGAGCAGTTCTTC. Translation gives CASSLRHRQAVSYNEQFF. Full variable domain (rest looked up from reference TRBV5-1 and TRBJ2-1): KAGVTQTPRYLIKTRGQQVTLSCSPISGHRSVSWYQQTPGQGLQFLFEYFSETQRNKGNFPGRFSGRQFSNSRSEMNVSTLELGDSALYLCASSLRHRQAVSYNEQFFGPGTRLTVL.

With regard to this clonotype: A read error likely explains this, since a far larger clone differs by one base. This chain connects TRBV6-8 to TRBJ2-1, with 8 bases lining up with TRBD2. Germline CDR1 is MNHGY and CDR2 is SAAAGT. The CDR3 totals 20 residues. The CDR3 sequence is CANSYSNPGVGSGNYNEQFF. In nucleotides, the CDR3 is TGTGCCAACAGTTACTCGAATCCTGGCGTGGGTAGCGGGAACTACAATGAGCAGTTCTTC.

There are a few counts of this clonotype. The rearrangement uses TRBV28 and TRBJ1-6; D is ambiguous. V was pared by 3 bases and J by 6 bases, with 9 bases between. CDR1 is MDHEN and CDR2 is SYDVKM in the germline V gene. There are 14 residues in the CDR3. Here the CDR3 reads CASSLRQANSPLHF. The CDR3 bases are TGTGCCAGCAGTTTGAGGCAGGCTAATTCACCCCTCCACTTT.

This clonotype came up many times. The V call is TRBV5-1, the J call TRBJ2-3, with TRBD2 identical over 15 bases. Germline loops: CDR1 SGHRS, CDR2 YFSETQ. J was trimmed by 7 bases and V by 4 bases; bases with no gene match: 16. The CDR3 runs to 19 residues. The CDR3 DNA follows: TGCGCCAGCAGCCCGGGACTAGCGGGAGGCCCGGTTAATGTATATACGCAGTATTTT. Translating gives CASSPGLAGGPVNVYTQYF.

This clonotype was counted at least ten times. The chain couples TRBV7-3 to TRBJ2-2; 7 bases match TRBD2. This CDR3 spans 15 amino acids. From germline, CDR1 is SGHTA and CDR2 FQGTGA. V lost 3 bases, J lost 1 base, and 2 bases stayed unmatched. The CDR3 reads CASSFVAGNTGELFF. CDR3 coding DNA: TGTGCCAGCAGCTTCGTAGCGGGGAACACCGGGGAGCTGTTTTTT.